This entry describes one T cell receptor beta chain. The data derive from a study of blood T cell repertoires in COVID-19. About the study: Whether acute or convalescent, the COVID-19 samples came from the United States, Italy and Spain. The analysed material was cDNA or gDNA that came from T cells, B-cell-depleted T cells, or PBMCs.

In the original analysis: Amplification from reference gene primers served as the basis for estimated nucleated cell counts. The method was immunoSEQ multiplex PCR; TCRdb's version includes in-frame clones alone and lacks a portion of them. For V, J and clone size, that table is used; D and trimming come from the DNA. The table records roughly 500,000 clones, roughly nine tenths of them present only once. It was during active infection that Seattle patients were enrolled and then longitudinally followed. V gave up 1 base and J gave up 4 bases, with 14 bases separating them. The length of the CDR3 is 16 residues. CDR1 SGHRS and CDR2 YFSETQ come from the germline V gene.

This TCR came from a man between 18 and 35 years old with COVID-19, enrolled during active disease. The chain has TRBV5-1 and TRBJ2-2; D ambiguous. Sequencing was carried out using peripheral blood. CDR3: CASSLNLLVFTGELFF. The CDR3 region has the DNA TGCGCCAGCAGCTTGAACCTCCTAGTATTCACCGGGGAGCTGTTTTTT.